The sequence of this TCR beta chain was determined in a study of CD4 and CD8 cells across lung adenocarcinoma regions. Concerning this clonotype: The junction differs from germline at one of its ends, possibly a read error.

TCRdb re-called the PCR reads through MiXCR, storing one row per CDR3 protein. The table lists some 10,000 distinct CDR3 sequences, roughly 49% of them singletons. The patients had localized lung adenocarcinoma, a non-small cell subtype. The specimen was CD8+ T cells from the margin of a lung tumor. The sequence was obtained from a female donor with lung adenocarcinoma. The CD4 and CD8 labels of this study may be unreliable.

DNA of the CDR3: TGTGCGGGGCTCGGGGGTCGGGACCAAGAGATCCAGTACTTC. Amino acids: CAGLGGRDQEIQYF. The chain combines TRBV10-3 with TRBJ2-5; D perhaps matches TRBD2 (6 bases). This CDR3 spans 14 amino acids. CDR1 and CDR2 from the germline V gene are ENHRY and SYGVKD.